Many counts were recorded for the clone carrying this T cell receptor (beta chain). Its ends do not fully match the called genes, so a read error is possible. The data derive from a study of blood T cells in healthy people across ages. Study as a whole: Per every two T cells, about one barcoded beta molecule was captured by template switching.

CDR1 and CDR2 from the germline V gene are SGHRS and YFSETQ. The length of the CDR3 is 13 residues. The use of a sample-barcoded 5' primer and a J-beta primer mix characterized a second PCR of roughly 7 to 11 cycles. From the 5' RACE reads, TCRdb called clonotypes with MiXCR, one entry per CDR3 protein. The sample has 550,000 to 700,000 distinct CDR3 sequences; roughly 29% are singletons. The donors, all healthy, were Caucasians living in Russia, aged about 6 to 90. Every sample had a minimum of 6 million PBMCs isolated. This TCR was sampled from a woman between 65 and 79 years old in good health. Source material: blood. The chain recombines TRBV5-1 with TRBJ2-5; possibly TRBD2 for D (6 bases). The CDR3 spells CASSLGLQETQYF. In nucleotides, the CDR3 is TGTGCCAGCAGCCTGGGACTCCAAGAGACCCAGTACTTC.